The rows below give T cell receptor beta chains drawn from one sample of a study of T cell responses to AZD1222 COVID-19 vaccine. Repertoires were generated with immunoSEQ multiplex PCR, while TCRdb's copy carries only in-frame clones and drops some. The sample carries about 120,000 clones, roughly 88% recorded once. Here the sequenced sample was peripheral blood, taken 28 days after the second AZD1222 dose. These receptors were taken from an adult who received the AZD1222 COVID-19 vaccine. Both conserved end residues are part of each CDR3. Each record gives: V gene, D gene, J gene, clone size, CDR3 protein, CDR3 DNA. The D gene is left open where the match is weak. Clone size appears in some rows only: once, few, many, or a class for an expanded clone.

>TRBV7-9|-|TRBJ2-5|-
CAGGETQYF
TGTGCCGGAGGGGAGACCCAGTACTTC
>TRBV12-3/TRBV12-4|-|TRBJ1-5|-
CASSSDGNQPQHF
TGTGCCAGCAGCTCAGACGGCAATCAGCCCCAGCATTTT
>TRBV19|-|TRBJ1-2|-
CASSRGPLYGYTF
TGTGCCAGCAGCAGGGGCCCCCTTTATGGCTACACCTTC
>TRBV6-5|TRBD1|TRBJ1-5|-
CASTAGQANQPQHF
TGTGCCAGCACTGCGGGACAGGCTAATCAGCCCCAGCATTTT
>TRBV29-1|-|TRBJ1-2|-
CSVEDGQVYGYTF
TGCAGCGTTGAAGATGGTCAGGTATATGGCTACACCTTC
>TRBV9|TRBD2|TRBJ2-7|few
CASSVDGGVSYEQYF
TGTGCCAGCAGCGTAGATGGGGGGGTCTCCTACGAGCAGTACTTC
>TRBV19|TRBD1|TRBJ1-2|-
CASIPRPGTGEYGYTF
TGTGCCAGTATCCCTCGGCCCGGGACAGGGGAATATGGCTACACCTTC
>TRBV15|TRBD2|TRBJ2-1|-
CATSTRRASGSNEQFF
TGTGCCACCAGCACCCGGAGGGCTAGCGGGAGCAATGAGCAGTTCTTC
>TRBV13|TRBD2|TRBJ2-1|-
CASSLEESSGGHNEQFF
TGTGCCAGCAGCTTAGAGGAGTCTAGCGGGGGCCACAATGAGCAGTTCTTC
>TRBV6-5|TRBD1|TRBJ2-7|-
CASRRAGTGAYEQYF
TGTGCCAGCAGGAGAGCCGGGACAGGGGCCTACGAGCAGTACTTC
>TRBV6-2/TRBV6-3|-|TRBJ2-3|-
CASSYMAVSTDTQYF
TGTGCCAGCAGTTATATGGCTGTTAGCACAGATACGCAGTATTTT
>TRBV11-2|-|TRBJ1-2|-
CASSLGGFGYTF
TGTGCCAGCAGCTTAGGCGGATTCGGCTACACCTTC
>TRBV27|TRBD1|TRBJ1-2|-
CASHRGMGYGYTF
TGTGCCAGCCACAGGGGGATGGGCTATGGCTACACCTTC
>TRBV3-1/TRBV3-2|-|TRBJ1-2|-
CASSQARGRDYGYTF
TGTGCCAGCAGCCAAGCGCGGGGTAGAGACTATGGCTACACCTTC
>TRBV5-4|-|TRBJ2-3|few
CASSFNGEDTQYF
TGTGCCAGCAGCTTCAATGGGGAAGATACGCAGTATTTT
>TRBV10-3|TRBD2|TRBJ2-7|-
CAISAGGPYEQYF
TGTGCCATCAGCGCGGGGGGGCCCTACGAGCAGTACTTC
>TRBV5-1|TRBD1|TRBJ2-3|few
CASSLAGTADPDTQYF
TGCGCCAGCAGCTTGGCCGGGACAGCGGATCCCGATACGCAGTATTTT
>TRBV19|TRBD1|TRBJ1-1|-
CASSIISGTGTEAFF
TGTGCCAGTAGTATTATTTCCGGGACAGGGACTGAAGCTTTCTTT
>TRBV19|-|TRBJ1-4|-
CASSIAGVEKLFF
TGTGCCAGTAGTATAGCGGGCGTTGAAAAACTGTTTTTT
>TRBV5-1|-|TRBJ2-1|few
CASSLESYTYNEQFF
TGCGCCAGCAGCTTGGAGTCCTACACTTACAATGAGCAGTTCTTC
>TRBV28|-|TRBJ2-3|-
CASIGGASDTQYF
TGTGCCAGTATAGGGGGGGCGTCAGATACGCAGTATTTT
>TRBV4-3|TRBD1|TRBJ2-1|-
CASSQTGQGWEQFF
TGCGCCAGCAGCCAAACCGGACAGGGCTGGGAGCAGTTCTTC
>TRBV7-2|TRBD1|TRBJ2-1|-
CASSFRTGGYNEQFF
TGTGCCAGCAGCTTTAGGACAGGGGGCTACAATGAGCAGTTCTTC
>TRBV7-2|-|TRBJ2-3|-
CASSLNFGSDTQYF
TGTGCCAGCAGCTTAAATTTCGGGTCAGATACGCAGTATTTT
>TRBV12-3/TRBV12-4|-|TRBJ1-2|-
CASSPTYAGYTF
TGTGCCAGCAGTCCGACGTACGCGGGCTACACCTTC
>TRBV6-5|-|TRBJ2-2|-
CASSYSIDSGELFF
TGTGCCAGCAGTTACTCGATAGACTCCGGGGAGCTGTTTTTT
>TRBV14|-|TRBJ2-1|-
CASSQQIQGNEQFF
TGTGCCAGCAGCCAGCAGATACAGGGCAATGAGCAGTTCTTC
>TRBV6-5|-|TRBJ1-5|-
CASSLDYSNQPQHF
TGTGCCAGCAGCCTGGACTACAGCAATCAGCCCCAGCATTTT
>TRBV7-3|-|TRBJ2-3|-
CASSLGRALDTQYF
TGTGCCAGCAGCCTGGGGCGGGCGTTAGATACGCAGTATTTT